This T cell receptor beta chain was observed in a study of graft-versus-host responses after intestinal transplantation. Study conclusions and caveats: GvH clones were found in recipient marrow; some appeared first in ileum or blood.

The CDR3 totals 15 residues. V was pared by 6 bases and J by 5 bases, with 7 bases of the junction left unmatched. Germline V CDR1 and CDR2: SNHLY, FYNNEI. Once graft tissue had been processed, intraepithelial and lamina propria lymphocytes were released. The data were produced by immunoSEQ multiplex PCR, yet TCRdb's version contains in-frame clones alone and is incomplete. The data hold some 15,000 clones, with about three fifths observed a single time. In this sample, this clone is medium-sized (0.01 to 0.1%). Its antigen is not identified. The clonotype originates from a human patient who received an intestinal transplant, so some T cells may come from the graft donor. The chain combines TRBV2 with TRBJ2-5, with 12 positions matching TRBD1. Sequenced here: ileum tissue, sampled 524 days after transplant. The CDR3: CASRGDRGQEETQYF. The CDR3 DNA reads TGTGCCAGCAGGGGGGACAGGGGGCAGGAGGAGACCCAGTACTTC.